Presented here are 23 T cell receptor beta chains from one specimen sequenced in a study of control samples from healthy donors and cancer patients. The method was immunoSEQ multiplex PCR; TCRdb's version includes in-frame clones alone and lacks a portion of them. Seen in this sample are fewer than 200,000 clones; the ten most common clones hold under 2.5%. Sequencing was carried out using blood. All receptors derive from a woman aged 25 to 39 in good health.

The V gene is TRBV2, the J gene TRBJ1-6; 10 nucleotides line up with TRBD1. The V gene end was trimmed by 7 bases and the J gene end by 10 bases; junction bases not matched to a gene: 4. The CDR3 consists of 13 residues. Germline assignment: CDR1 SNHLY and CDR2 FYNNEI. As DNA, the CDR3 is TGTGCCAGCATGAGGACAGGGGGGTCACCCCTCCACTTT. Protein: CASMRTGGSPLHF.

The chain joins TRBV3-1 (or the pseudogene TRBV3-2) to TRBJ1-1, with no clear D. The germline V gene has CDR1 LGHDT and CDR2 YNNKEL (reference sequence). The CDR3 covers 15 residues. Trimming left V 1 base short and J 1 base short, with 10 bases between. In DNA, the CDR3 is TGTGCCAGCAGCCAAGTTTCAGGTCAGAACACTGAAGCTTTCTTT. Amino acid sequence: CASSQVSGQNTEAFF.

This chain links TRBV27 with TRBJ2-3, with TRBD1 as a possible D gene (7 bases). Deletions cut 3 bases from V and 5 bases from J, with 18 bases between. The germline gives CDR1 MNHEY, CDR2 SMNVEV (reference sequence). The length of the CDR3 is 16 residues. The CDR3 here is CASSFWGAGGIDTQYF. The CDR3 DNA reads TGTGCCAGCAGTTTCTGGGGCGCAGGGGGGATAGATACGCAGTATTTT.

This chain uses TRBV11-2 with TRBJ1-3; TRBD1 might be the D (6 bases). Germline V CDR1 and CDR2: SGHAT, FQNNGV. Trimming left V 4 bases short and J 0 bases short, with 10 bases between. The CDR3 contains 15 residues. The CDR3 loop reads CASSSLQGSGNTIYF. The CDR3 region has the DNA TGTGCCAGCAGCTCATTACAGGGCTCTGGAAACACCATATATTTT.

J is TRBJ2-7 and V is TRBV11-2, with a weak D call TRBD1 (6 bases). The CDR3 has 14 residues. Trimming removed 5 bases from V and 0 bases from J, with 11 bases in between. CDR1 is SGHAT and CDR2 is FQNNGV in the germline V gene. CDR3 residues: CASSLGAYSYEQYF. CDR3 DNA sequence: TGTGCCAGCAGCCTGGGGGCTTACTCCTACGAGCAGTACTTC.

The J gene is TRBJ1-6, the V gene TRBV2; the D is unclear. The CDR3 consists of 13 residues. Trimming stripped 6 bases from V and 7 bases from J, with 10 bases between. The germline V gene encodes CDR1 SNHLY and CDR2 FYNNEI. In DNA, the CDR3 is TGTGCCAGCAGAACAGCGAGGAATTCACCCCTCCACTTT. The encoded protein is CASRTARNSPLHF.

The gene calls are TRBV28 and TRBJ1-2; no firm D call. Germline V gene sequence: CDR1 MDHEN, CDR2 SYDVKM. The CDR3 length is 13 residues. With 5 bases removed from V and 0 bases from J, the gap between germline ends came to 7 bases. The CDR3 reads CASSQAANYGYTF. CDR3 coding DNA: TGTGCCAGCAGTCAGGCGGCTAACTATGGCTACACCTTC.

The gene calls are TRBV5-1 and TRBJ2-1; the D is unclear. The CDR3 is 13 amino acids. The V end was cut by 0 bases, the J end by 6 bases, with 7 bases between. Germline CDR1 SGHRS, CDR2 YFSETQ. Here the CDR3 reads CASSLAPINEQFF. CDR3 sequence (DNA): TGCGCCAGCAGCTTGGCGCCTATCAATGAGCAGTTCTTC. Looking up the rest from reference TRBV5-1 and TRBJ2-1 gives the full variable domain: KAGVTQTPRYLIKTRGQQVTLSCSPISGHRSVSWYQQTPGQGLQFLFEYFSETQRNKGNFPGRFSGRQFSNSRSEMNVSTLELGDSALYLCASSLAPINEQFFGPGTRLTVL.

This chain joins TRBV28 and TRBJ1-5, with 9 bases fitting TRBD1. The CDR3 is 15 residues long. Germline V CDR1 and CDR2: MDHEN, SYDVKM. V was pared by 4 bases and J by 4 bases, with 5 bases of the junction left unmatched. CDR3 loop: CASSSTGGKNQPQHF. The CDR3 coding sequence is TGTGCCAGCAGTTCGACAGGGGGTAAGAATCAGCCCCAGCATTTT. Filled out from reference TRBV28 and TRBJ1-5, the complete variable domain reads DVKVTQSSRYLVKRTGEKVFLECVQDMDHENMFWYRQDPGLGLRLIYFSYDVKMKEKGDIPEGYSVSREKKERFSLILESASTNQTSMYLCASSSTGGKNQPQHFGDGTRLSIL.

The chain employs TRBV6-2 or TRBV6-3 and TRBJ2-3; 7 nucleotides align to TRBD1. Germline V gives CDR1 MNHEY, CDR2 SVGEGT. The V segment lost 2 bases and the J segment 4 bases; nucleotides outside the gene matches: 21. The CDR3 totals 20 residues. This CDR3 is CASSYPKGYRRQGDPDTQYF. The DNA for the CDR3 is TGTGCCAGCAGTTACCCCAAAGGGTACCGCCGACAGGGTGACCCAGATACGCAGTATTTT.

The CDR3 nucleotides read TGTGCCAGCACCGAGGAGCTTATCAATCAGCCCCAGCATTTT. Its translation is CASTEELINQPQHF. This chain links TRBV6-5 with TRBJ1-5, with no clear D. Trimming removed 7 bases at V and 3 bases at J, with 13 bases between. Germline V gene lookup returns CDR1 MNHEY and CDR2 SVGAGI. This CDR3 is 14 amino acids long.

The rearrangement links TRBV5-8 to TRBJ2-5; no reliable D call. The germline V gene encodes CDR1 SGHTS and CDR2 YDEGEE. The V gene lost 0 bases and the J gene lost 2 bases, with 11 bases spanning the gap. This CDR3 comprises 15 residues. Here the CDR3 DNA reads TGTGCCAGCAGCTTGGCGCAGGTCTGGCAAGAGACCCAGTACTTC. Translation: CASSLAQVWQETQYF.

The rearrangement uses TRBV5-8 and TRBJ2-1; a weak D match, TRBD2 (7 bases). V shed 4 bases and J shed 6 bases, with 20 bases lying between them. This CDR3 contains 16 residues. Germline CDR1 reads SGHTS; CDR2 reads YDEGEE. CDR3 region: CASSPVRGGVSNEQFF. DNA of the CDR3: TGTGCCAGCAGCCCCGTAAGGGGGGGCGTCTCCAATGAGCAGTTCTTC.

This chain connects TRBV6-2 or TRBV6-3 to TRBJ2-2; tentative D call: TRBD1 (5 bases). The germline V and J ends were trimmed by 2 bases and 0 bases, with 7 bases remaining between them. The CDR3 totals 15 residues. Germline V gives CDR1 MNHEY, CDR2 SVGEGT. In nucleotides, the CDR3 is TGTGCCAGCAGTTACCCAGGGACGAACACCGGGGAGCTGTTTTTT. Protein product: CASSYPGTNTGELFF.

The chain carries TRBV4-3 and TRBJ2-7, with TRBD2 matching over 8 bases. The germline V gene has CDR1 LGHNA and CDR2 YSLEER. There are 17 residues in the CDR3. Trimming cost V 0 bases and J 2 bases; bases outside gene matches: 9. The CDR3, as DNA: TGCGCCAGCAGCCAAGATTTGGTGAGCGGGGGACCCTACGAGCAGTACTTC. Its protein product is CASSQDLVSGGPYEQYF.

This rearrangement joins TRBV5-1 to TRBJ2-2; TRBD2 agrees at 7 bases. CDR3 size: 23 residues. CDR1 is SGHRS, CDR2 YFSETQ, per germline. J lost 2 bases, V lost 4 bases, and 29 bases had no gene match. The chain's CDR3 is CASSPRTSAVAPMSHQNTGELFF. CDR3 coding DNA: TGCGCCAGCAGCCCCCGGACTAGTGCGGTTGCGCCTATGAGCCACCAAAACACCGGGGAGCTGTTTTTT.

The chain links TRBV2 to TRBJ1-6; D gene unclear. Germline V CDR1 and CDR2: SNHLY, FYNNEI. V lost 7 bases and J 10 bases, leaving 14 bases between the germline ends. CDR3 length: 13 residues. This CDR3 is CASIPALRSPLHF. Here the CDR3 DNA reads TGTGCCAGCATCCCGGCCCTGCGCTCACCCCTCCACTTT.

The chain employs TRBV12-5 and TRBJ1-1; 7 bases match TRBD1. Per germline, CDR1 LGHNT and CDR2 FRNRAP. CDR3 size: 14 residues. V lost 5 bases, J lost 5 bases, and 8 bases stayed unmatched. The CDR3 nucleotides are TGTGCTAGTGGTCCTCCGGGACAGATAACTGAAGCTTTCTTT. Amino acids: CASGPPGQITEAFF.

This chain connects TRBV20-1 to TRBJ1-1, with no clear D. V was shortened by 3 bases and J by 1 base, with 6 bases between the two germline ends. The germline CDR1 and CDR2 sequences are DFQATT and SNEGSKA (reference sequence). The CDR3 has 12 residues. CDR3 in DNA: TGCAGTGCTAGTTTCGGGAACACTGAAGCTTTCTTT. It codes for CSASFGNTEAFF.

This rearrangement joins TRBV7-9 to TRBJ2-7; D gene unclear. This CDR3 is 11 amino acids long. Germline loops: CDR1 SEHNR, CDR2 FQNEAQ (reference sequence). The V end was cut by 4 bases, the J end by 2 bases, with 3 bases between. The CDR3 sequence: CASSSPYEQYF. CDR3 DNA: TGTGCCAGCAGCTCCCCCTACGAGCAGTACTTC.

The J gene is TRBJ2-2, the V gene TRBV5-1; the D is unclear. In germline, CDR1 is SGHRS, CDR2 YFSETQ. Trimming took 0 bases from V and 0 from J, leaving 6 bases between them. The CDR3 is 15 residues long. The CDR3 DNA reads as TGCGCCAGCAGCTTGGGTCAGACGAACACCGGGGAGCTGTTTTTT. The encoded protein is CASSLGQTNTGELFF.

The V call is TRBV29-1, the J call TRBJ1-1; 9 bases map to TRBD1. The CDR3 runs 14 residues. V lost 5 bases to trimming and J lost 1 base; unmatched junction nucleotides: 5. CDR1 and CDR2 (germline): SQVTM, ANQGSEA. As DNA, the CDR3 is TGCAGCGTTATAAACAGGGGGCAGAACACTGAAGCTTTCTTT. Its translation: CSVINRGQNTEAFF.

The chain employs TRBV7-3 and TRBJ1-1; D is perhaps TRBD1 (5 bases). Germline V gene sequence: CDR1 SGHTA, CDR2 FQGTGA. This CDR3 is built from 14 residues. V was shortened by 2 bases and J by 4 bases, with 11 bases between the two germline ends. CDR3 amino acids: CASSLLGRGTEAFF. The CDR3 bases are TGTGCCAGCAGCTTATTGGGGAGGGGCACTGAAGCTTTCTTT.